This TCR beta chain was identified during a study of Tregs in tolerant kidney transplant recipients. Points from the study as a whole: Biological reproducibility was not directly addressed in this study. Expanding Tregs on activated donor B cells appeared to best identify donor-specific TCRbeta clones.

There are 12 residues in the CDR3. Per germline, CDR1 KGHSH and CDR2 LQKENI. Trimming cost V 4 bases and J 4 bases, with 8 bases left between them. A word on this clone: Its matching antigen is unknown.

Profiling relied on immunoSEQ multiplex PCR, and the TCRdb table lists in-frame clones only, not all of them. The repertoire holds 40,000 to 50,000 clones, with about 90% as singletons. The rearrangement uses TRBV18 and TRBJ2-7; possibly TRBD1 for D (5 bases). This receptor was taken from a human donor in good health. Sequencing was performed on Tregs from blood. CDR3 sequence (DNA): TGTGCCAGCTCACTACAGGCTTACGAGCAGTACTTC. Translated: CASSLQAYEQYF.